This paragraph covers one T cell receptor beta chain sequence. Its cognate antigen is unknown. This record belongs to a study of cytomegalovirus exposure and HLA in healthy donors. Only in-frame clones appear in the TCRdb table, and some are missing; sequencing was by immunoSEQ multiplex PCR. This repertoire shows roughly 170,000 clones, about 80% found once; its top ten account for around 2.8%. The study's findings and limits: Subsequent analysis showed first-cohort TCR clusters tending to co-occur in 120 validation repertoires.

The approximately 120-subject validation cohort, separate from the approximately 670-subject first cohort, included the donors. Sequencing used PBMCs. This TCR came from a woman younger than 30 in good health and CMV-seropositive.

CDR3 coding DNA: TGTGCCAGCAGCGACGGAGCTCGGACAGGGACCGACGAGCAGTACTTC. Its protein is CASSDGARTGTDEQYF. The chain carries TRBV7-8 and TRBJ2-7, with 8 bases fitting TRBD1. CDR1 SGHVS and CDR2 FQNEAQ come from the germline V gene. Trimming took 5 bases from V and 5 from J; bases not matched to a gene: 14. This CDR3 contains 16 residues.